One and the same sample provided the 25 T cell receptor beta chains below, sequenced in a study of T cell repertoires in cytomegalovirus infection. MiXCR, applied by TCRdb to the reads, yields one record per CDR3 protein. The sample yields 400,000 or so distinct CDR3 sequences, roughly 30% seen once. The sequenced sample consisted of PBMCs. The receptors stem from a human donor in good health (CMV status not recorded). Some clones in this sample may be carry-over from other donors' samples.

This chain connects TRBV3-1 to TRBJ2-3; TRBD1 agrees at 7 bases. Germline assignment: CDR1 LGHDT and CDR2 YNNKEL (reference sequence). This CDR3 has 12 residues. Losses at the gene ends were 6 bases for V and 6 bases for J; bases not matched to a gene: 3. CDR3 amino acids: CASRQGSDTQYF. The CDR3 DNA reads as TGTGCCAGCAGACAGGGGAGCGATACGCAGTATTTT.

CDR3 sequence: CATSSTRDVNTEAFF. The DNA of the CDR3 is TGTGCCACCAGCAGCACCCGGGACGTGAACACTGAAGCTTTCTTT. The rearrangement joins TRBV15 to TRBJ1-1; maybe TRBD1 (5 bases). The CDR3 spans 15 residues. Germline CDR1 is LNHNV and CDR2 is YYDKDF (reference sequence). Trimming left V 3 bases short and J 0 bases short, with 11 bases between. Together with reference TRBV15 and TRBJ1-1, the CDR3 gives the full variable domain: DAMVIQNPRYQVTQFGKPVTLSCSQTLNHNVMYWYQQKSSQAPKLLFHYYDKDFNNEADTPDNFQSRRPNTSFCFLDIRSPGLGDTAMYLCATSSTRDVNTEAFFGQGTRLTVV.

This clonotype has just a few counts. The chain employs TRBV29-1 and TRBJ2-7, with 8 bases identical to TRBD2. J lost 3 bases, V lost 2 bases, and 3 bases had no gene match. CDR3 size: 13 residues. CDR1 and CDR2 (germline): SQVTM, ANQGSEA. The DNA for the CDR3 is TGCAGCGTTGAATCAGGGACTAGCTACGAGCAGTACTTC. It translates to CSVESGTSYEQYF.

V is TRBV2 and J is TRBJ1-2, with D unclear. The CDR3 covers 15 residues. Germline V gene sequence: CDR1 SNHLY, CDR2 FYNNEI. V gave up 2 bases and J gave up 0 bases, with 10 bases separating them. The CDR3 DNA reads TGTGCCAGCAGTGAAACCCAGGTCACTAACTATGGCTACACCTTC. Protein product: CASSETQVTNYGYTF.

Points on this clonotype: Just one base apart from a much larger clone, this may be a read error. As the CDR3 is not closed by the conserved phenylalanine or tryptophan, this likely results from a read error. As DNA, the CDR3 is TGTGCCAGCAGCTTAGAAGGGACAGACCATGAAAAACTGTTTTTG. This encodes CASSLEGTDHEKLFL. The chain uses TRBV7-4 and TRBJ1-4; 7 bases agree with TRBD1. Germline V gene lookup returns CDR1 SGHVT and CDR2 SQSDAQ. V trimming: 1 base; J trimming: 6 bases; junction bases outside the gene matches: 5. CDR3 length: 15 amino acids.

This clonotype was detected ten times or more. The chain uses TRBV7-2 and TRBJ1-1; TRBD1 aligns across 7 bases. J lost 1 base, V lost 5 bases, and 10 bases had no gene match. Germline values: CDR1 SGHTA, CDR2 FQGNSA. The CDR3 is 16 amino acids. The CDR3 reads CASSLGTALSNTEAFF. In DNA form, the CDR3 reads TGTGCCAGCAGCCTCGGGACAGCACTCTCGAACACTGAAGCTTTCTTT. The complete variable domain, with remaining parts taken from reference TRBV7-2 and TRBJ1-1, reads GAGVSQSPSNKVTEKGKDVELRCDPISGHTALYWYRQSLGQGLEFLIYFQGNSAPDKSGLPSDRFSAERTGGSVSTLTIQRTQQEDSAVYLCASSLGTALSNTEAFFGQGTRLTVV.

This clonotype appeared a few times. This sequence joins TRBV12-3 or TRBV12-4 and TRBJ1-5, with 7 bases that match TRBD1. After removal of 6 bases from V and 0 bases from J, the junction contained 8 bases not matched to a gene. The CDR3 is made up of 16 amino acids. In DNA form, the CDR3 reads TGTGCCAGCAGCAATACAGGGGTAAATAGCAATCAGCCCCAGCATTTT. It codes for CASSNTGVNSNQPQHF.

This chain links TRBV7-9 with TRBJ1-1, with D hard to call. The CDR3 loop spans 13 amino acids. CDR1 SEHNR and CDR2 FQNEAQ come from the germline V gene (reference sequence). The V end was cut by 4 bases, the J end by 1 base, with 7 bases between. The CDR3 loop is CASSSSGNTEAFF. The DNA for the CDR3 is TGTGCCAGCAGCTCCTCAGGGAACACTGAAGCTTTCTTT. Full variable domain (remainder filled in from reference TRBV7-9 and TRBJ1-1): DTGVSQNPRHKITKRGQNVTFRCDPISEHNRLYWYRQTLGQGPEFLTYFQNEAQLEKSRLLSDRFSAERPKGSFSTLEIQRTEQGDSAMYLCASSSSGNTEAFFGQGTRLTVV.

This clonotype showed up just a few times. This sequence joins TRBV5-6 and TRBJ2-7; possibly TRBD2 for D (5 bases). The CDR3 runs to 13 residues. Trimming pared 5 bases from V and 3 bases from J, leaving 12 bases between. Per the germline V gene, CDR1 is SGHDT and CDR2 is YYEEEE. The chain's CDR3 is CASRLSGYYEQYF. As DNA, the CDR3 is TGTGCCAGCAGACTGTCGGGATACTACGAGCAGTACTTC.

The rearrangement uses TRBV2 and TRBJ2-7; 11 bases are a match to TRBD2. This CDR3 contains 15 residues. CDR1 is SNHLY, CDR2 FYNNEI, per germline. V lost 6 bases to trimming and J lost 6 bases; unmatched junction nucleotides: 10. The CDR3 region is CASRELAGGPGEQYF. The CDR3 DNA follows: TGTGCCAGCAGAGAATTAGCGGGGGGGCCTGGCGAGCAGTACTTC.

CDR3 DNA sequence: TGTGCCAGCGAAGGACAGCACCGGAGCTCCTACAATGAGCAGTTCTTC. As protein: CASEGQHRSSYNEQFF. The chain couples TRBV18 to TRBJ2-1, with TRBD1 as a possible D gene (6 bases). With 8 bases removed from V and 0 bases from J, the gap between germline ends came to 17 bases. This CDR3 is built from 16 residues. Germline values: CDR1 KGHSH, CDR2 LQKENI.

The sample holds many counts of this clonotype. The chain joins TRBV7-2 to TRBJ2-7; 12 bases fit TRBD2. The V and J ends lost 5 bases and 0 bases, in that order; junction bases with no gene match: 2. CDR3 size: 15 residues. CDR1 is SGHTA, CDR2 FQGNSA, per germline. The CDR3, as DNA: TGTGCCAGCAGCAAACTAGCGGGGGGCTCCTACGAGCAGTACTTC. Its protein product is CASSKLAGGSYEQYF.

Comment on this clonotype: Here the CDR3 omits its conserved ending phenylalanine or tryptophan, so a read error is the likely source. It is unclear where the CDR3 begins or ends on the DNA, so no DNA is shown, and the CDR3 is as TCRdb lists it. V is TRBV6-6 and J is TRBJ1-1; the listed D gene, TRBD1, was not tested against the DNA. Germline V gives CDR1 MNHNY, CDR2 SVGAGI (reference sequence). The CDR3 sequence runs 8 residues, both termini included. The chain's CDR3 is CASTNRTD.

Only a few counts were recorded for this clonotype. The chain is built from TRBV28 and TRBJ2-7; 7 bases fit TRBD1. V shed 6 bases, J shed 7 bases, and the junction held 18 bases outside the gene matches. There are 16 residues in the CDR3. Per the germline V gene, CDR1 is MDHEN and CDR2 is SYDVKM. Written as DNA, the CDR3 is TGTGCCAGCAGCGTAGACAGGGTGGGTCGGTTTCGAGAGCAGTACTTC. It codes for CASSVDRVGRFREQYF.

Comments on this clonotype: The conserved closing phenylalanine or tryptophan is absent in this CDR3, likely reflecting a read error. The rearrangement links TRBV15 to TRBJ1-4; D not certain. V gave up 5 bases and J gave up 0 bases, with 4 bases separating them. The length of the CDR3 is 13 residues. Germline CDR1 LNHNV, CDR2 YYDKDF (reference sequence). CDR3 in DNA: TGTGCCACCAGCCGGGCAACTAATGAAAAACTGTTTTGT. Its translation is CATSRATNEKLFC.

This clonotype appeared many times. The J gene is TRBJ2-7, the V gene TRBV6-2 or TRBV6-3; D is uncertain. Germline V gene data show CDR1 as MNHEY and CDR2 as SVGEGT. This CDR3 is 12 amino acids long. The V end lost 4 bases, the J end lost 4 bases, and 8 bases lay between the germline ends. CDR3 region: CASSFPAYEQYF. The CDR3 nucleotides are TGTGCCAGCAGTTTCCCCGCATACGAGCAGTACTTC.

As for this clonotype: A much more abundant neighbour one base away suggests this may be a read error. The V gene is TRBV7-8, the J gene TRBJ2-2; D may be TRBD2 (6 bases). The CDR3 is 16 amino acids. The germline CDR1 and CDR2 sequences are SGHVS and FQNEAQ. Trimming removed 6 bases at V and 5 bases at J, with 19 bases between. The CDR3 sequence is CASRQPGEGTTGELFF. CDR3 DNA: TGTGCCAGCAGACAACCGGGAGAAGGGACTACCGGGGAGCTGTTTTTT.

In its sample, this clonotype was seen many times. CDR3 sequence reads: CASSPWAEAYEQYF. CDR3 nucleotides: TGTGCCAGCAGCCCGTGGGCAGAAGCCTACGAGCAGTACTTC. The rearrangement joins TRBV7-6 to TRBJ2-7; no clear D gene. Trimming left V 5 bases short and J 2 bases short, with 13 bases between. Germline loops: CDR1 SGHVS, CDR2 FNYEAQ. There are 14 residues in the CDR3.

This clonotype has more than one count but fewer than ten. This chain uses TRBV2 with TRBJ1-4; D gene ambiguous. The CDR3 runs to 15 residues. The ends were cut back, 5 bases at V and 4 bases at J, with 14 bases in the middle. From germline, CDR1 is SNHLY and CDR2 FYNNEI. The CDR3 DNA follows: TGTGCCAGCAGTTCCCGGGCCGTCGGTAATGAAAAACTGTTTTTT. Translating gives CASSSRAVGNEKLFF.

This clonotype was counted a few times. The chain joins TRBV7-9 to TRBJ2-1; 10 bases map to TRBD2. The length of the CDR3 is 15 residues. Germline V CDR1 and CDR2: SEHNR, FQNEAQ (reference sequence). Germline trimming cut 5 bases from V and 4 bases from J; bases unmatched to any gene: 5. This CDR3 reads CASSATSGDYNEQFF. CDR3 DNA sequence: TGTGCCAGCAGCGCCACTAGCGGGGATTACAATGAGCAGTTCTTC.

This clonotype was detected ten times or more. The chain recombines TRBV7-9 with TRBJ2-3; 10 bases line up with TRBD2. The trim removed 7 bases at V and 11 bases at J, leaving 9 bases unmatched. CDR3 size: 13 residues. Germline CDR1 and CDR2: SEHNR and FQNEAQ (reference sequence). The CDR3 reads CASMLAGDVGQYF. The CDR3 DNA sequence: TGTGCCAGCATGCTAGCGGGGGATGTGGGGCAGTATTTT.

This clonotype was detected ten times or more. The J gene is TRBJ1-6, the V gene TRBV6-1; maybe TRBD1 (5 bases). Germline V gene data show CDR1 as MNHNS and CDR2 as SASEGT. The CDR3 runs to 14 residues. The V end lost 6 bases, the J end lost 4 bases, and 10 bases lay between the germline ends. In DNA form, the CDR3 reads TGTGCCAGCAGCGGGACGGGGTATAATTCACCCCTCCACTTT. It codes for CASSGTGYNSPLHF.

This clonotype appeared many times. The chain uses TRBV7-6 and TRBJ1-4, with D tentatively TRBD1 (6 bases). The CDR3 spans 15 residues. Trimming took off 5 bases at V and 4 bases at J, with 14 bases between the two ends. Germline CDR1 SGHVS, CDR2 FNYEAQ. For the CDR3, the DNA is TGTGCCAGCAGCCCAGGACAGCACAATAATGAAAAACTGTTTTTT. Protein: CASSPGQHNNEKLFF.

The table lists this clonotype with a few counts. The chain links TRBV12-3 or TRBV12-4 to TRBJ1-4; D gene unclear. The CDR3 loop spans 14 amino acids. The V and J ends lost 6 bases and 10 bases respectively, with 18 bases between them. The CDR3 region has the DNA TGTGCCAGCAGCAAGGATCAGCTTTCAGCAAAACTGTTTTTT. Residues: CASSKDQLSAKLFF.

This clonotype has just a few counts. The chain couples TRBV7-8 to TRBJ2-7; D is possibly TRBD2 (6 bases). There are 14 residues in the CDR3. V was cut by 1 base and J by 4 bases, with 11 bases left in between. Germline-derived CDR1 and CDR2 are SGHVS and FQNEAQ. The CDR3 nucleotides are TGTGCCAGCAGCTTAGGGCGGGATCTATACGAGCAGTACTTC. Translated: CASSLGRDLYEQYF.